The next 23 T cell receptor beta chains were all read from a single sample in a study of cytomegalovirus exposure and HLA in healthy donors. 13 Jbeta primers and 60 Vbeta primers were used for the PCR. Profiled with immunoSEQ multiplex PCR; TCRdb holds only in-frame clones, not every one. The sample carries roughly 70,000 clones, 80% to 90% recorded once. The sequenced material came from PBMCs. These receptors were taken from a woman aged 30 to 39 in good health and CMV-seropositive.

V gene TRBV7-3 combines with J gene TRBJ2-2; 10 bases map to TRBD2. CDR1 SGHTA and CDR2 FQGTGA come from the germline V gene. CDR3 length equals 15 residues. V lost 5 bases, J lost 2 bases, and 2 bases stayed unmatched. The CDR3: CASSRTSGNTGELFF. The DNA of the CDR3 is TGTGCCAGCAGCCGGACTAGCGGAAACACCGGGGAGCTGTTTTTT.

DNA for the CDR3: TGCAGCGTTGAGACAGGGGGGCCTAGTTATGGCTACACCTTC. Translating it yields CSVETGGPSYGYTF. This chain connects TRBV29-1 to TRBJ1-2; 9 bases are a match to TRBD1. J was trimmed by 5 bases and V by 3 bases; bases with no gene match: 7. The CDR3 is made up of 14 amino acids. Germline V gene lookup returns CDR1 SQVTM and CDR2 ANQGSEA.

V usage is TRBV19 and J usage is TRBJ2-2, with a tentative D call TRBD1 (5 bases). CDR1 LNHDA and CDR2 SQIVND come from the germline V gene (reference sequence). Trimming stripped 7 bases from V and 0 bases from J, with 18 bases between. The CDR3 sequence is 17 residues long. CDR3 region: CASNSIWGGPNTGELFF. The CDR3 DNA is TGTGCCAGTAATAGTATATGGGGCGGCCCGAACACCGGGGAGCTGTTTTTT. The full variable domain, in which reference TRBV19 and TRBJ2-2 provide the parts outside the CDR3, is DGGITQSPKYLFRKEGQNVTLSCEQNLNHDAMYWYRQDPGQGLRLIYYSQIVNDFQKGDIAEGYSVSREKKESFPLTVTSAQKNPTAFYLCASNSIWGGPNTGELFFGEGSRLTVL.

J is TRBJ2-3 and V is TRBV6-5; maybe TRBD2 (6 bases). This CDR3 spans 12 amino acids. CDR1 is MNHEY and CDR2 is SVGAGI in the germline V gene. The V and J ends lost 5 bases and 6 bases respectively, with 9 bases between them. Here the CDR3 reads CASSRGGDTQYF. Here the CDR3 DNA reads TGTGCCAGCAGTCGTGGGGGGGATACGCAGTATTTT.

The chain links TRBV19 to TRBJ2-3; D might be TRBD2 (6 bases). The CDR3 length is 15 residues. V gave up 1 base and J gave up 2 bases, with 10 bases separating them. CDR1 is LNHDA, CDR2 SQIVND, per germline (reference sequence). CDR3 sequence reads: CASSIVGRDTDTQYF. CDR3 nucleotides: TGTGCCAGTAGTATAGTGGGGCGGGACACAGATACGCAGTATTTT. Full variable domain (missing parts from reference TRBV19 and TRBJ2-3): DGGITQSPKYLFRKEGQNVTLSCEQNLNHDAMYWYRQDPGQGLRLIYYSQIVNDFQKGDIAEGYSVSREKKESFPLTVTSAQKNPTAFYLCASSIVGRDTDTQYFGPGTRLTVL.

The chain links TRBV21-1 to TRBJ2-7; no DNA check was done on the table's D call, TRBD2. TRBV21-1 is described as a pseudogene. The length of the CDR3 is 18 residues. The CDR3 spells CASSKGWASSGSFYEQYF. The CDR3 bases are TGTGCCAGCAGCAAAGGGTGGGCGTCTAGCGGGAGTTTTTACGAGCAGTACTTC.

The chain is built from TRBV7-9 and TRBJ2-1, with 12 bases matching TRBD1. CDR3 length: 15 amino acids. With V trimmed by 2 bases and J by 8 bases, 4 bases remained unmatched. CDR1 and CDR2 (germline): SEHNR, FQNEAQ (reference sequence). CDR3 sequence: CASSLTGTGGDEQFF. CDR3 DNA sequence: TGTGCCAGCAGCTTAACCGGGACAGGGGGCGATGAGCAGTTCTTC.

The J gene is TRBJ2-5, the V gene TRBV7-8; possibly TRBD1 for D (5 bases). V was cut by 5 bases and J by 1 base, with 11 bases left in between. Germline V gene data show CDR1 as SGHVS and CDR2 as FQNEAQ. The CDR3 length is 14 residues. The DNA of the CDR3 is TGTGCCAGCAGCCAACAACAGGCCCAAGAGACCCAGTACTTC. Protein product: CASSQQQAQETQYF.

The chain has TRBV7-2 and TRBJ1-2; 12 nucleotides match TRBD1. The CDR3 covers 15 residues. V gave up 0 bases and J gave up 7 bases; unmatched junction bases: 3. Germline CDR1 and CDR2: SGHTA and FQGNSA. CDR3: CASSLAGQGAGGYTF. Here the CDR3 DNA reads TGTGCCAGCAGCTTAGCGGGACAGGGGGCGGGTGGCTACACCTTC.

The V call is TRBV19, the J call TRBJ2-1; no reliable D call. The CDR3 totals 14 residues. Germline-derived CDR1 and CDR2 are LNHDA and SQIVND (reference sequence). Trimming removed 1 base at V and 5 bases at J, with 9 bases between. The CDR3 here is CASSIGARHNEQFF. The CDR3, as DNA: TGTGCCAGTAGTATAGGCGCTAGACACAATGAGCAGTTCTTC.

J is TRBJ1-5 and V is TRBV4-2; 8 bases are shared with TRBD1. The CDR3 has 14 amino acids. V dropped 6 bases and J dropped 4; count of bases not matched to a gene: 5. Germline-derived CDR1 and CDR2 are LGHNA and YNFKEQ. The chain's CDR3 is CASSGQGRNQPQHF. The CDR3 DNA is TGTGCCAGCAGTGGACAGGGTAGAAATCAGCCCCAGCATTTT.

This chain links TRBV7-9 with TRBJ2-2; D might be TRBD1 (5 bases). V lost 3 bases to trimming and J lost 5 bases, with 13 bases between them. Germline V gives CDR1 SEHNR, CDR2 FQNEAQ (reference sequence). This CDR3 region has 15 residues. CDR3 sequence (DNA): TGTGCCAGCAGCTTTCAGGGAATGGGGACCGGGGAGCTGTTTTTT. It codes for CASSFQGMGTGELFF.

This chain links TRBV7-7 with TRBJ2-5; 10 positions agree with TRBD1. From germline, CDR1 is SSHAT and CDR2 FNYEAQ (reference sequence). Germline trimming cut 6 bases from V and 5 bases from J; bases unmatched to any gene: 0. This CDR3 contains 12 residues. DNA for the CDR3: TGTGCCAGCAGGGACAGGGGGGAGACCCAGTACTTC. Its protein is CASRDRGETQYF.

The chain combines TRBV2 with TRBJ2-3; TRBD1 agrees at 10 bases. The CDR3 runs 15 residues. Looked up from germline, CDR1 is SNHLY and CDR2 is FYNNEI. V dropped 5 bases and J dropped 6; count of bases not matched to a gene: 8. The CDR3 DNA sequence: TGTGCCAGCAGTTGGGACAGGGGTACTTTCGATACGCAGTATTTT. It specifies CASSWDRGTFDTQYF. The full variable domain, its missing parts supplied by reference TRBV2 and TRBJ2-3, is EPEVTQTPSHQVTQMGQEVILRCVPISNHLYFYWYRQILGQKVEFLVSFYNNEISEKSEIFDDQFSVERPDGSNFTLKIRSTKLEDSAMYFCASSWDRGTFDTQYFGPGTRLTVL.

DNA of the CDR3: TGTGCCAGCAGTTTATCGCCAGGGAACGAGCAGTACTTC. Residues: CASSLSPGNEQYF. V and J are TRBV27 and TRBJ2-7, with a possible D match to TRBD1 (5 bases). Germline V CDR1 and CDR2: MNHEY, SMNVEV (reference sequence). The CDR3 spans 13 residues. V shed 0 bases and J shed 5 bases, with 8 bases lying between them.

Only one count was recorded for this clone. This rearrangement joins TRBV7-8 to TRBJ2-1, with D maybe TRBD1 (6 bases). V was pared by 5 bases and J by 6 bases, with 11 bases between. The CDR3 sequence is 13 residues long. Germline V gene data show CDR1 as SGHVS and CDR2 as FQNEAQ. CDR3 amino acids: CASSPDRTNEQFF. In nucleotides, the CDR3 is TGTGCCAGCAGCCCGGACAGAACCAATGAGCAGTTCTTC.

CDR3 coding DNA: TGTGCCAGCAGTGAAAGGTGGCAGGGCTACGACCCGAACCCCTACGAGCAGTACTTC. Its translation: CASSERWQGYDPNPYEQYF. The chain joins TRBV6-4 to TRBJ2-7; a weak D match, TRBD1 (5 bases). V was trimmed by 3 bases and J by 2 bases, leaving 26 bases between them. Germline CDR1 and CDR2: MRHNA and SNTAGT. This CDR3 spans 19 amino acids.

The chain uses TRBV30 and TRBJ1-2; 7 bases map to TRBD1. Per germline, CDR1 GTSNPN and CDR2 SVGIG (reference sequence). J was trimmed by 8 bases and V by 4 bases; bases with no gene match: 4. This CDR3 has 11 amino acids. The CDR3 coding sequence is TGTGCCTGGAAACAAGGGGGCGGCTACACCTTC. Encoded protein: CAWKQGGGYTF. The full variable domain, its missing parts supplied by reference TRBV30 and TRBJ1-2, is SQTIHQWPATLVQPVGSPLSLECTVEGTSNPNLYWYRQAAGRGLQLLFYSVGIGQISSEVPQNLSASRPQDRQFILSSKKLLLSDSGFYLCAWKQGGGYTFGSGTRLTVV.

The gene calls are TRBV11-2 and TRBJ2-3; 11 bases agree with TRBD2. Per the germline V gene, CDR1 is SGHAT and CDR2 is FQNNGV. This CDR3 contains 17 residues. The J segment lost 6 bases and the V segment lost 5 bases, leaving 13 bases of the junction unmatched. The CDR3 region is CASSRRTSGSAGDTQYF. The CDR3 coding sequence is TGTGCCAGCAGCCGCCGGACTAGCGGGTCTGCGGGGGATACGCAGTATTTT. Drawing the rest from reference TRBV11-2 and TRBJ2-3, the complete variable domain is EAGVAQSPRYKIIEKRQSVAFWCNPISGHATLYWYQQILGQGPKLLIQFQNNGVVDDSQLPKDRFSAERLKGVDSTLKIQPAKLEDSAVYLCASSRRTSGSAGDTQYFGPGTRLTVL.

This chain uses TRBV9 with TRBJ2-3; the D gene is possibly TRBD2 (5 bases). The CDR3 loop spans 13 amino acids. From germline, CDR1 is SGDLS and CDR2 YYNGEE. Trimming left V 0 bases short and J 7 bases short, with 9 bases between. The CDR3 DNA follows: TGTGCCAGCAGCGTAGTGGAGCGGCATACGCAGTATTTT. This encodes CASSVVERHTQYF.

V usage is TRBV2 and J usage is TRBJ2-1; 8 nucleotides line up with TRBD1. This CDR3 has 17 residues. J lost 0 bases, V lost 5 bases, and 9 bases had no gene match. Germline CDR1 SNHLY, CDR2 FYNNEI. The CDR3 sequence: CASSLDRGPYSYNEQFF. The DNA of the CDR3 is TGTGCCAGCAGTCTAGACAGGGGCCCTTACTCCTACAATGAGCAGTTCTTC.

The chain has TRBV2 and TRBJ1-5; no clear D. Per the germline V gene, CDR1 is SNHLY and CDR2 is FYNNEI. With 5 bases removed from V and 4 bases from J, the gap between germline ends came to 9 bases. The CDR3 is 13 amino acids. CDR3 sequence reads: CASSFWANQPQHF. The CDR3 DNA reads TGTGCCAGCAGTTTTTGGGCAAATCAGCCCCAGCATTTT.

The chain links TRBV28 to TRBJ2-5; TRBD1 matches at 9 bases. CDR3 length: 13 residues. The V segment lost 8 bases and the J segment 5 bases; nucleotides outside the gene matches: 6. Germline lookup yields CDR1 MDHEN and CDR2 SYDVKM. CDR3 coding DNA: TGTGCCAGCGCACAGGGGGCACGGGAGACCCAGTACTTC. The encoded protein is CASAQGARETQYF. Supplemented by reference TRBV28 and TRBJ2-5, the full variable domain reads DVKVTQSSRYLVKRTGEKVFLECVQDMDHENMFWYRQDPGLGLRLIYFSYDVKMKEKGDIPEGYSVSREKKERFSLILESASTNQTSMYLCASAQGARETQYFGPGTRLLVL.